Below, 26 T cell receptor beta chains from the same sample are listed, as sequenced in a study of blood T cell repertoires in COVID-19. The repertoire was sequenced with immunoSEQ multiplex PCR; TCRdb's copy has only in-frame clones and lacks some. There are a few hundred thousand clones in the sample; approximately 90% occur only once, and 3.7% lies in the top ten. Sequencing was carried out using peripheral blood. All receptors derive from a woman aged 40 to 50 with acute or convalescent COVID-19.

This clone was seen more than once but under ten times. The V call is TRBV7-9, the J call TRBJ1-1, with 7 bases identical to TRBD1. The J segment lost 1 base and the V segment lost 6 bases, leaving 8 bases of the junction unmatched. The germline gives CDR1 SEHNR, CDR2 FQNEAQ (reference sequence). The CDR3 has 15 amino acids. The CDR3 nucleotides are TGTGCCAGCAGATCCCCTGACAGGGCGAACACTGAAGCTTTCTTT. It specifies CASRSPDRANTEAFF.

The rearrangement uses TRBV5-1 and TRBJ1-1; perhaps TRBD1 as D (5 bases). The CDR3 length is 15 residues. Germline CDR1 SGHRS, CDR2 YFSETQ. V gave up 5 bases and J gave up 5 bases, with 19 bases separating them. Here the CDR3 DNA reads TGCGCCAGCAGTCATCCTCAGGGAATGTCGACTGAAGCTTTCTTT. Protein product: CASSHPQGMSTEAFF. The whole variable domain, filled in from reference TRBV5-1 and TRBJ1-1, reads KAGVTQTPRYLIKTRGQQVTLSCSPISGHRSVSWYQQTPGQGLQFLFEYFSETQRNKGNFPGRFSGRQFSNSRSEMNVSTLELGDSALYLCASSHPQGMSTEAFFGQGTRLTVV.

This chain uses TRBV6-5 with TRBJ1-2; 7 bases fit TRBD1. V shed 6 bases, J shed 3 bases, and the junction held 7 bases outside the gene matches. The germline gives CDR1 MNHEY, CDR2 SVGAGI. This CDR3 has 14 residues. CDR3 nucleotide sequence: TGTGCCAGCAGCAAGGGACAGTATGACTATGGCTACACCTTC. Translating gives CASSKGQYDYGYTF.

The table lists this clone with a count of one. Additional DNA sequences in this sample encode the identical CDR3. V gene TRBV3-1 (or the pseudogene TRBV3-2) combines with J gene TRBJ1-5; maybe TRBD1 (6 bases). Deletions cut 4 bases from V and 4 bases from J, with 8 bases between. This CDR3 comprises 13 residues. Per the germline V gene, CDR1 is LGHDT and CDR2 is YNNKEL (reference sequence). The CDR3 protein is CASSLQGNQPQHF. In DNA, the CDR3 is TGTGCCAGCAGCCTACAGGGTAATCAGCCCCAGCATTTT.

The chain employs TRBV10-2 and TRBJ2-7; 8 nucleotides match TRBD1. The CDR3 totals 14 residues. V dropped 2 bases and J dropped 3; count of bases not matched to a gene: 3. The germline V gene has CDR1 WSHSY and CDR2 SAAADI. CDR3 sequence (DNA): TGCGCCAGCAGTGAGAGTACAGGGGGCTACGAGCAGTACGTC. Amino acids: CASSESTGGYEQYV.

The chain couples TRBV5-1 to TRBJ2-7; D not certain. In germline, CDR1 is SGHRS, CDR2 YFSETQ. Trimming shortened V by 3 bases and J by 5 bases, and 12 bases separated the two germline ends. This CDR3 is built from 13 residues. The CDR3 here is CASSWAPHDEQYV. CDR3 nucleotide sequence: TGCGCCAGCAGCTGGGCCCCGCACGACGAGCAGTACGTC.

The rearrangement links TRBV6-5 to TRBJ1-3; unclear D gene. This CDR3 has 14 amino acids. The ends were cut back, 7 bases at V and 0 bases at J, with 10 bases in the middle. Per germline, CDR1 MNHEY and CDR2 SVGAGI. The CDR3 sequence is CASIQDHSGNTIYF. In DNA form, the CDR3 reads TGTGCCAGCATTCAGGATCACTCTGGAAACACCATATATTTT.

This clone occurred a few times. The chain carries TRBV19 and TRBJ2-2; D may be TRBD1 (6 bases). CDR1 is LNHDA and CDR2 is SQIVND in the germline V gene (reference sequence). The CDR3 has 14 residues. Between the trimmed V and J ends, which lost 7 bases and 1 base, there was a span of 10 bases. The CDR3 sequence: CASTQGLNTGELFF. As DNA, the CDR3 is TGTGCCAGTACGCAGGGGCTGAACACCGGGGAGCTGTTTTTT.

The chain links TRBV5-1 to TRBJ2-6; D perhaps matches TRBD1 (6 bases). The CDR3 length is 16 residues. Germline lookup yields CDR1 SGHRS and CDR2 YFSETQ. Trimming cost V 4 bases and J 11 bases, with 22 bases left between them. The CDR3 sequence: CASSVDRPGSSDVLTF. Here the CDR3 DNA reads TGCGCCAGCAGCGTGGACAGACCGGGAAGTAGCGACGTCCTGACTTTC.

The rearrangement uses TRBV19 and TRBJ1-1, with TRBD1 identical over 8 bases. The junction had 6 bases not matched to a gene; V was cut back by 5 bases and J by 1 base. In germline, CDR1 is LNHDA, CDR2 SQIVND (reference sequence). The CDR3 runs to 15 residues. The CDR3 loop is CASSAQGAANTEAFF. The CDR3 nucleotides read TGTGCCAGTAGTGCTCAGGGGGCGGCGAACACTGAAGCTTTCTTT.

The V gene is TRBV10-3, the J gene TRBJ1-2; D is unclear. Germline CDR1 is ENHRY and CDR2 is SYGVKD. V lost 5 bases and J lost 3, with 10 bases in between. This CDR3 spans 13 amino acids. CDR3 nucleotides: TGTGCCATCAGTAACGCGGAAGACTATGGCTACACCTTC. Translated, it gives CAISNAEDYGYTF.

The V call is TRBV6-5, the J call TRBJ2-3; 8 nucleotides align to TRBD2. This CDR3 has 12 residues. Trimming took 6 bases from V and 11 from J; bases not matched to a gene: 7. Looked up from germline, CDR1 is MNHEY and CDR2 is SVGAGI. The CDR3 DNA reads TGTGCCAGCAGAACCCCGGGACTAGAGCAGTATTTT. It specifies CASRTPGLEQYF.

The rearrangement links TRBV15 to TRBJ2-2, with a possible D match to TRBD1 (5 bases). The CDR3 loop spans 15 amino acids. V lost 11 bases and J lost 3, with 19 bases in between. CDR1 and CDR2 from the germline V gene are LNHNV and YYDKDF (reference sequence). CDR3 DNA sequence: TGTGCCGCAGAGAACAGGACCCTATACACCGGGGAGCTGTTTTTT. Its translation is CAAENRTLYTGELFF.

The CDR3: CAIQRGGPNEQFF. CDR3 in DNA: TGTGCCATCCAGCGGGGGGGCCCCAATGAGCAGTTCTTC. The rearrangement links TRBV10-3 to TRBJ2-1; 10 bases are a match to TRBD2. The V segment lost 8 bases and the J segment 6 bases; nucleotides outside the gene matches: 4. The CDR3 extends over 13 amino acids. Germline CDR1 reads ENHRY; CDR2 reads SYGVKD.

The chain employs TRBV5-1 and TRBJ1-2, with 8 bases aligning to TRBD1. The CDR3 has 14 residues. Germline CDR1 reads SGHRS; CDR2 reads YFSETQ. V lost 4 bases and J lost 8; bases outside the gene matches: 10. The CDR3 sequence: CASSLGSQGVGYTF. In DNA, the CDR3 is TGCGCCAGCAGCCTTGGATCACAGGGGGTAGGCTACACCTTC.

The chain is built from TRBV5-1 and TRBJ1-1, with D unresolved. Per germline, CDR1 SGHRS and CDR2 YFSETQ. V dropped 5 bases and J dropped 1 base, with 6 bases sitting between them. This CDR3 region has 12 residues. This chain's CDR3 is CASRRANTEAFF. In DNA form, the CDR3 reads TGCGCCAGCAGGCGGGCGAACACTGAAGCTTTCTTT.

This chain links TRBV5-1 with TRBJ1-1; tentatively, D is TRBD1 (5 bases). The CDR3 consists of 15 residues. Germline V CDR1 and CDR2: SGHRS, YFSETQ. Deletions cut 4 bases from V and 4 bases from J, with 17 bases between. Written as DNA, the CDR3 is TGCGCCAGCAGCGATCCGGGAGGGGCGGGCACTGAAGCTTTCTTT. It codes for CASSDPGGAGTEAFF.

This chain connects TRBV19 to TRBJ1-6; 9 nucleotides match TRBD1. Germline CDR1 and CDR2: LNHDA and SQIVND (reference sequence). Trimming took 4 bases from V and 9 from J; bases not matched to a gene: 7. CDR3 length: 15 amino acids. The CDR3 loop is CASSTPGTGFSPLHF. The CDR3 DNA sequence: TGTGCCAGTAGTACCCCCGGGACAGGGTTTTCACCCCTCCACTTT.

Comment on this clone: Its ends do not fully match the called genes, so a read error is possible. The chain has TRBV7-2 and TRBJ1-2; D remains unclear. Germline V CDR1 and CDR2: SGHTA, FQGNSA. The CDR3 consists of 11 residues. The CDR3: CASSLMGTYTF. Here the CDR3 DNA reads TGTGCCAGCAGCTTAATGGGCACCTACACGTTC.

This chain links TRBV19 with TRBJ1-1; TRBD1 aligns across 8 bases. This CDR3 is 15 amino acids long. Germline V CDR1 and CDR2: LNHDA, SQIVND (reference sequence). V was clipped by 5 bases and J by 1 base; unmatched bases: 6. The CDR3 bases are TGTGCCAGTAGTCCAAGGACAGGGTCGAACACTGAAGCTTTCTTT. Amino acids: CASSPRTGSNTEAFF.

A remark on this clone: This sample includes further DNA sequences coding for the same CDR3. The CDR3 nucleotides are TGTGCCAGCTCACCGAGACAGGCAACTAATGAAAAACTGTTTTTT. Its translation: CASSPRQATNEKLFF. V is TRBV18 and J is TRBJ1-4; D possibly corresponds to TRBD1 (6 bases). From germline, CDR1 is KGHSH and CDR2 LQKENI. This CDR3 is built from 15 residues. V shed 3 bases and J shed 0 bases, with 8 bases lying between them.

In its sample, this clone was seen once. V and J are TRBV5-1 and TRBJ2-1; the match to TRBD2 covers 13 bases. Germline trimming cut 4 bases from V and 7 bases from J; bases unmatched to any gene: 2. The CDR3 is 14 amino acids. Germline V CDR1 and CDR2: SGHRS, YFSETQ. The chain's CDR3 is CASSQGLAGNEQFF. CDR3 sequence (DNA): TGCGCCAGCAGCCAGGGACTAGCGGGGAATGAGCAGTTCTTC.

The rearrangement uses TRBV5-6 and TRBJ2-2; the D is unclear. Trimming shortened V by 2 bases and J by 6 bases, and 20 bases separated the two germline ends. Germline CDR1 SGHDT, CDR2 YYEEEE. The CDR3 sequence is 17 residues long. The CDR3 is CASSFIDSRALAGELFF. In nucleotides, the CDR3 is TGTGCCAGCAGCTTCATCGACTCCCGTGCATTAGCCGGGGAGCTGTTTTTT.

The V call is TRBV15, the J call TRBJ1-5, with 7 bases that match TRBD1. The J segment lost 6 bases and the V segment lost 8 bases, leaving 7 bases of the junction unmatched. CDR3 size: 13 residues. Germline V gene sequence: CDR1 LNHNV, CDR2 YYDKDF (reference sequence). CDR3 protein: CATWTGLGQPQHF. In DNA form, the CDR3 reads TGTGCCACCTGGACAGGTCTGGGTCAGCCCCAGCATTTT.

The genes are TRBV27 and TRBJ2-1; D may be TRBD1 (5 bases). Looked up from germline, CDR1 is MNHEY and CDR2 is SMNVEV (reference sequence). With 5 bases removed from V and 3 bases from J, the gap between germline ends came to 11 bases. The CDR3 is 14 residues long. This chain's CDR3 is CASSHGAGYNEQFF. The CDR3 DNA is TGTGCCAGCAGTCATGGGGCAGGCTACAATGAGCAGTTCTTC.

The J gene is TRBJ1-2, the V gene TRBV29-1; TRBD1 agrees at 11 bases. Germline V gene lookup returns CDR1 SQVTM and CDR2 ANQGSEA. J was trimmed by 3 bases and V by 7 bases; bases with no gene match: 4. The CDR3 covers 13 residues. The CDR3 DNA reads TGCAGCGCCGGACAGGGGGCTGACTATGGCTACACCTTC. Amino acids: CSAGQGADYGYTF.